This T cell receptor beta chain was captured in a study of shared T cell receptors in the human thymus. V gave up 1 base and J gave up 5 bases, with 21 bases separating them. The CDR3 totals 18 residues. The V gene's germline CDR1 is SGHAT and CDR2 FQNNGV. The repertoire was sequenced with immunoSEQ multiplex PCR; TCRdb's copy has only in-frame clones and lacks some. The sample shows approximately 730,000 clones, approximately 85% of them seen only once. These data also featured in a second study, about human thymus T cells. That paper adds: Corrective cardiac surgery supplied the resected thymus tissue. Repertoires sampled from thymus and blood appeared biased in V and J gene usage.

The sequenced sample was thymocytes. V usage is TRBV11-2 and J usage is TRBJ2-1; D gene unclear. This receptor was identified in a girl under three years old with a congenital heart defect. DNA for the CDR3: TGTGCCAGCAGCTTAGCTATGTGGTTCAACGCTCCTAACAATGAGCAGTTCTTC. Amino acid sequence: CASSLAMWFNAPNNEQFF.